This entry lists 5 T cell receptor beta chains sequenced from one sample in a study of blood T cell repertoires in COVID-19. Sequencing was performed with immunoSEQ multiplex PCR; in TCRdb, only in-frame clones are kept and a portion is missing. The data contain about 170,000 clones, 80% to 85% of them singletons. The sample was peripheral blood. The receptor source for this set is a man in his sixties or seventies with active or convalescent COVID-19.

This clone occurred once. The chain links TRBV27 to TRBJ2-7, with D perhaps matching TRBD2 (6 bases). Germline assignment: CDR1 MNHEY and CDR2 SMNVEV (reference sequence). V lost 10 bases and J lost 0, with 13 bases in between. The CDR3 is made up of 13 amino acids. This chain's CDR3 is CATAGPPSYEQYF. Here the CDR3 DNA reads TGTGCCACCGCGGGGCCACCCTCCTACGAGCAGTACTTC.

The chain carries TRBV18 and TRBJ2-7; TRBD1 agrees at 7 bases. Germline CDR1 and CDR2: KGHSH and LQKENI. This CDR3 is 13 amino acids long. J was trimmed by 3 bases and V by 3 bases; bases with no gene match: 2. The CDR3 spells CASSPRGRYEQYF. CDR3 bases: TGTGCCAGCTCACCTAGGGGGCGCTACGAGCAGTACTTC. Supplemented by reference TRBV18 and TRBJ2-7, the full variable domain reads NAGVMQNPRHLVRRRGQEARLRCSPMKGHSHVYWYRQLPEEGLKFMVYLQKENIIDESGMPKERFSAEFPKEGPSILRIQQVVRGDSAAYFCASSPRGRYEQYFGPGTRLTVT.

There are a few counts of this clone. The chain links TRBV5-1 to TRBJ2-3, with D perhaps TRBD2 (6 bases). Germline values: CDR1 SGHRS, CDR2 YFSETQ. The V end lost 0 bases, the J end lost 1 base, and 12 bases lay between the germline ends. The CDR3 is made up of 16 amino acids. CDR3 DNA: TGCGCCAGCAGCTTGGTGGTAGCGGCACGCACAGATACGCAGTATTTT. Translation gives CASSLVVAARTDTQYF.

The rearrangement joins TRBV2 to TRBJ2-1; a possible D gene is TRBD2 (6 bases). Per germline, CDR1 SNHLY and CDR2 FYNNEI. This CDR3 has 18 amino acids. V lost 6 bases and J lost 8, with 29 bases in between. The CDR3 loop is CASSPPAGFQREVDEQFF. CDR3 nucleotide sequence: TGTGCCAGCAGCCCTCCCGCGGGGTTCCAACGTGAAGTCGATGAGCAGTTCTTC.

The chain combines TRBV5-1 with TRBJ1-4; 9 positions agree with TRBD1. Germline CDR1 SGHRS, CDR2 YFSETQ. This CDR3 contains 14 residues. Unmatched junction bases numbered 6, after V lost 4 bases and J lost 8 bases. The CDR3 loop is CASSRGTGLEKLFF. Here the CDR3 DNA reads TGCGCCAGCAGCCGCGGGACAGGGTTGGAAAAACTGTTTTTT.